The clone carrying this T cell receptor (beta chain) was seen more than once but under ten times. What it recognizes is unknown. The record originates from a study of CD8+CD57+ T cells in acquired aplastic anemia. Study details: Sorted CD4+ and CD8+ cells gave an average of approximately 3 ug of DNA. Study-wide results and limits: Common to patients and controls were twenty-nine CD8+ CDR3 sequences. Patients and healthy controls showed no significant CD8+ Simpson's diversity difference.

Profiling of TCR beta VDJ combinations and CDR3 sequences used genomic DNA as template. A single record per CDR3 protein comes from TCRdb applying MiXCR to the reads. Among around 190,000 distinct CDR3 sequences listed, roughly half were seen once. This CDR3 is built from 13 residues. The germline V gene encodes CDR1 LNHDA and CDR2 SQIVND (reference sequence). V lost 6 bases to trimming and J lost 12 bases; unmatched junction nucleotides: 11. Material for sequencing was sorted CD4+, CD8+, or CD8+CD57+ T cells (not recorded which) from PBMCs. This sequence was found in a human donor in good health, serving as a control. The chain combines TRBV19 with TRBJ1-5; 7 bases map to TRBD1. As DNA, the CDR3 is TGTGCCAGTAGCTCGGACAGGTTGTGGTTCCAGCATTTT. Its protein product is CASSSDRLWFQHF.